This is a list of T cell receptor beta chains from one sample in a study of Ad26.COV2.S vaccination and SARS-CoV-2 variants. Using immunoSEQ multiplex PCR, the repertoire was profiled, and TCRdb retains in-frame clones only, with some absent. Of about 500,000 clones listed, 89% were seen once; the top ten hold under 2%. The material was peripheral blood, obtained in a trial of Ad26.COV2.S vaccine versus placebo. Receptors originate from a person between 18 and 60 years old who received the Ad26.COV2.S COVID-19 vaccine or a placebo. Both conserved end residues are part of each CDR3. The order of the fields is D gene, clone size, V gene, J gene, CDR3 DNA, CDR3 protein. A D gene is named only where the DNA matches it firmly. The listing skips clone size in some rows; elsewhere it reads once, few, many or a size class.

>.|.|TRBV7-2|TRBJ2-1
TGTGCCAGCAGCTTAGGTCGGACCATACTCAATGAGCAGTTCTTC
CASSLGRTILNEQFF
>.|.|TRBV12-5|TRBJ1-1
TGTGCTAGCCAGTTACTCCCATCGGGCACTGAAGCTTTCTTT
CASQLLPSGTEAFF
>TRBD1|.|TRBV6-5|TRBJ1-2
TGTGCCGTCCACAGGGGGATAAGTGGCTACACCTTC
CAVHRGISGYTF
>TRBD1|.|TRBV7-9|TRBJ1-1
TGTGCCAGCAGCTTAGGACAGGGCAGCACTGAAGCTTTCTTT
CASSLGQGSTEAFF
>TRBD2|.|TRBV5-5|TRBJ2-2
TGTGCCAGCAGCGTGGGACTAGCGGGGAGCACCGGGGAGCTGTTTTTT
CASSVGLAGSTGELFF
>.|.|TRBV28|TRBJ2-7
TGTGCCAGCAGGACCACACATGGCTTGCTGTACGAGCAGTACTTC
CASRTTHGLLYEQYF
>.|.|TRBV10-1|TRBJ1-1
TGCGCCAGCAGAGGCCCTGAACGGGGGCTGGGTACTGAAGCTTTCTTT
CASRGPERGLGTEAFF
>.|.|TRBV28|TRBJ1-2
TGTGCCAGCAGAACAGGGAGGAACTATGGCTACACCTTC
CASRTGRNYGYTF
>TRBD1|.|TRBV12-5|TRBJ1-1
TGTGCTAGTGGTGTACCAGGGGGGAGGAACACTGAAGCTTTCTTT
CASGVPGGRNTEAFF
>.|once|TRBV2|TRBJ1-2
TGTGCCAGCAAAGGTCTGGGGGCCAGAGCTAACTATGGCTACACCTTC
CASKGLGARANYGYTF
>TRBD2|few|TRBV6-5|TRBJ2-7
TGTGCCAGCAGTTTGGCCGCGGGGGGCGGATCTTACGAGCAGTACTTC
CASSLAAGGGSYEQYF
>TRBD2|.|TRBV7-3|TRBJ2-1
TGTGCCAGCAGCCCCCACCCGGGACTAGCGGGAGGGAGGTACAATGAGCAGTTCTTC
CASSPHPGLAGGRYNEQFF
>TRBD2|.|TRBV4-2|TRBJ2-7
TGTGCCAGCAGCCAAGGTGGACTAGACAACGAGCAGTACTTC
CASSQGGLDNEQYF
>TRBD2|.|TRBV7-9|TRBJ2-3
TGTGCCAGCAGCTTACTTATAGCGGGCCGCACAGATACGCAGTATTTT
CASSLLIAGRTDTQYF
>.|.|TRBV6-6|TRBJ1-5
TGTGCCAGCTTGCCGGGTAGCAATCAGCCCCAGCATTTT
CASLPGSNQPQHF
>.|.|TRBV28|TRBJ1-2
TGTGCCAGCAGCGACGATGGTGCCGGCTACACCTTC
CASSDDGAGYTF
>TRBD1|.|TRBV30|TRBJ1-2
TGTGCCTCCAACCGGGACAGGGAATACTATGGCTACACCTTC
CASNRDREYYGYTF
>TRBD1|.|TRBV10-3|TRBJ2-2
TGTGCCATCAGTGAATCCACCGGGACAGGGAACACCGGGGAGCTGTTTTTT
CAISESTGTGNTGELFF
>.|few|TRBV27|TRBJ2-5
TGTGCCAGCAAAAAACCGGGGCCAGAAGAGACCCAGTACTTC
CASKKPGPEETQYF
>.|.|TRBV18|TRBJ2-5
TGTGCCAGCTCACCACCGCCAGAAGCGGGGACCCAGTACTTC
CASSPPPEAGTQYF
>TRBD1|.|TRBV12-3/TRBV12-4|TRBJ1-2
TGTGCCAGCAGTGGGGACAGCCTCTATGGCTACACCTTC
CASSGDSLYGYTF
>.|.|TRBV7-9|TRBJ2-3
TGTGCCAGCAGCTTACGGTCGGGAGTAAGCACAGATACGCAGTATTTT
CASSLRSGVSTDTQYF
>.|.|TRBV30|TRBJ1-5
TGTGCCTGGAGTCCGACGAGCAATCAGCCCCAGCATTTT
CAWSPTSNQPQHF
>TRBD2|.|TRBV15|TRBJ2-1
TGTGCCACCAGCGAGGTGGGACTAGCGGGAGTTAGTGAGCAGTTCTTC
CATSEVGLAGVSEQFF
>.|.|TRBV5-4|TRBJ1-3
TGTGCCAGCAGCCTCCCCATAGAAAACACCATATATTTT
CASSLPIENTIYF
>TRBD1|.|TRBV10-3|TRBJ1-2
TGTGCCATCAGTGATATAACAGGGGGCGCTGGTGGCTACACCTTC
CAISDITGGAGGYTF
>TRBD1|.|TRBV24-1|TRBJ1-1
TGTGCCACCAGTGACAGGACAGGGGGAGGCACTGAAGCTTTCTTT
CATSDRTGGGTEAFF